This record concerns one T cell receptor (beta chain) sequence. This clone has a single count. This clone's antigen is unknown. Base quality data are lacking; no much larger clone is found one base away. Taken with the paper, the label for time point translates to: cycle 1 day 1 (C1D1), immediately before nivolumab initiation. All trial patients had relapsed after autologous stem cell transplantation, with cohorts A, B and C differing in prior brentuximab vedotin exposure. A total of under 70 patients with relapsed/refractory classical Hodgkin lymphoma made up the trial cohort, and each patient's best overall response was complete response, partial response or progressive disease. In the multi-cohort phase II CheckMate 205 trial, trial patients received single-agent nivolumab. An independent review committee assessed best overall response by applying the 2007 International Working Group response criteria. Trial PBMCs were collected immediately before nivolumab initiation (C1D1) and during therapy at cycle 2 day 1 and cycle 4 day 1. Peripheral blood was collected in 8 mL Vacutainer Cell Preparation Tubes, from which PBMCs were isolated by centrifugation and then cryopreserved.

The sample originates from a study of PD-1 blockade in classical Hodgkin lymphoma (dated by TCRdb to about 2020). Notes on the research overall: Nivolumab dosing was 3 mg/kg intravenously every 2 weeks, continuing until either disease progression or unacceptable toxicity. The study used TCR beta sequencing and CyTOF to define a peripheral blood immune signature of response to PD-1 blockade in classical Hodgkin lymphoma.

V loses 5 bases, J loses 5 bases, and the germline ends lie 8 bases apart. Including cysteine and phenylalanine, the CDR3 has 12 amino acids. Of the read, only the CDR3 DNA is kept; its 36 bases are in frame from base 1. The germline V gene (reference sequence) supplies CDR1 WNHNN and CDR2 SYGVQD. The Qiagen DNeasy kit was used to extract genomic DNA both from unsorted PBMCs and from the negatively selected CD4+ and CD8+ fractions. TCR beta CDR3 regions were subjected to amplification by immunoSEQ multiplex PCR with primers that anneal to V and J segments. A synthetic immune receptor repertoire was used to minimize amplification bias, and any remaining bias was removed computationally after sequencing. Per the authors' processing: Repertoire diversity was quantified as the Shannon entropy index using custom Python scripts. Unsorted, CD4+ and CD8+ repertoires were analyzed separately, except in combined analyses where CD4+ and CD8+ sequences were merged in silico. A clone was considered expanded if an increase in frequency of at least 2-fold after treatment relative to C1D1 was found, and a pseudocount of 0.5 was applied to clones undetected at baseline. Clones with 0 or 1 copy at C1D1 were classified as singleton clones, and clones with 2 or more copies were classified as non-singleton clones. Clones expanded in unsorted samples were assigned a CD4+, CD8+ or unknown annotation through matching of protein sequences in sorted samples from the same patient. Wilcoxon tests on paired samples were used to test changes in diversity from C1D1 to C4D1. This is the immuneACCESS table as TCRdb keeps it, with only in-frame sequences that have V and J called. A part of the clones is gone; compared with another copy, unresolved V genes explain less than half, and the rest is unexplained. Clone size and V and J calls were adopted from that table, with D and trimming inferred from the DNA. This sample lists over 70,000 clones; around nine tenths were detected once. The ten largest make up 20% to 25% of the sample.

The research as a whole found: Baseline TCR diversity was reported to be lower in newly diagnosed patients than in healthy donors, and even lower in relapsed/refractory patients. Patients starting nivolumab less than 1 year after ASCT had lower diversity and were excluded from later analyses to avoid confounding by immune reconstitution. The study covered only a single clinical trial cohort, and the causes of the repertoire differences, possibly disease activity or prior therapy, were still not defined. Trial patients achieving complete response had baseline diversity similar to newly diagnosed patients, whereas partial responders and progressors had significantly lower diversity. A significant rise by C4D1 was seen in CD4+ but not CD8+ TCR diversity (p=0.0027 vs p=0.16), with the rise being most apparent in complete responders (p=0.02).

The sample was peripheral blood mononuclear cells (PBMCs), taken at baseline. Recombination linked TRBV10-1 to TRBJ2-3; matching of 6 bases hints at TRBD2 as the D gene. The TCR sequence derives from a human donor with classical Hodgkin lymphoma. CDR3 sequence: CASSSGEDTQYF. The bases are TGCGCCAGCAGTTCGGGGGAAGATACGCAGTATTTT.